The text below deals with one T cell receptor (beta chain). Its specificity is unknown. This sample is part of a study of cytomegalovirus exposure and HLA in healthy donors. The wider study: HLA-typed donors were the source of some 80 million unique TCRs, which an early data release held. Of the donors genotyped, approximately 400 in all, 81% fell in the Caucasian-associated ancestry cluster. Study-wide findings and caveats: Trimming of TCR beta V- and J-genes showed a link, identified in a later analysis, to a missense DCLRE1C variant.

The germline CDR1 and CDR2 sequences are SGHRS and YFSETQ. This CDR3 contains 16 residues. V dropped 4 bases and J dropped 6 bases, with 22 bases sitting between them. The PCR made use of 60 Vbeta and 13 Jbeta primers. Method: immunoSEQ multiplex PCR; TCRdb's copy keeps in-frame clones and lacks some. The profile shows around 150,000 clones, about 61% of them singletons. The chain recombines TRBV5-1 with TRBJ2-5, with D possibly matching TRBD1 (5 bases). Sequenced input: PBMCs. This receptor was obtained from a male donor in good health and CMV-seronegative. CDR3 protein: CASSPQPTANWKTQYF. The CDR3 DNA follows: TGCGCCAGCAGCCCCCAACCGACAGCAAATTGGAAGACCCAGTACTTC.